This T cell receptor beta chain was recovered during a study of cytomegalovirus exposure and HLA in healthy donors. Whole-study findings and limits: Sequence variants that were highly shared formed a cluster that was likely a sequencing artifact. In a later analysis, several top co-occurrence clusters appeared linked to parvovirus B19, influenza, CMV and Epstein-Barr virus. The authors enumerated 150 to 200 TCR beta chains as linked to cytomegalovirus.

This CDR3 is 16 amino acids long. V lost 8 bases, J lost 3 bases, and 20 bases lay in between. From germline, CDR1 is LNHDA and CDR2 SQIVND (reference sequence). Comment on this clone: Its specificity is not known.

PCR amplification relied on 60 Vbeta primers (plus 13 Jbeta primers). Here immunoSEQ multiplex PCR was the method, and the copy in TCRdb shows in-frame clones only, minus some. In the table there are about 140,000 clones, about four fifths of which are singletons. The TCR was taken from a man aged 35 to 55 in good health and CMV-seronegative. This sequence joins TRBV19 and TRBJ2-1, with a tentative D call TRBD2 (7 bases). Sequenced: PBMCs. The CDR3 sequence: CASQPGGTTNYNEQFF. The DNA of the CDR3 is TGTGCCAGTCAGCCCGGGGGGACAACAAACTACAATGAGCAGTTCTTC.